One sample yielded the 32 T cell receptor beta chains listed below, sequenced in a study of early T cells in non-severe SARS-CoV-2 infection. TCRdb re-derived calls from the 5' RACE reads in MiXCR, one entry per CDR3 protein. The sample lists tens of thousands of distinct CDR3 sequences; under 7% were seen once. Sequencing input: whole blood. The receptors derive from an adult who was a healthcare worker with PCR-confirmed SARS-CoV-2 infection or an uninfected control (not recorded which).

Many counts were recorded for this clonotype. The rearrangement links TRBV7-2 to TRBJ2-7; a possible D gene is TRBD1 (6 bases). Between the trimmed V and J ends, which lost 2 bases and 5 bases, there was a span of 13 bases. This CDR3 spans 14 amino acids. CDR1 is SGHTA, CDR2 FQGNSA, per germline. The CDR3, as DNA: TGTGCCAGCAGCTTATGGGACATCCTGGACGAGCAGTACTTC. It encodes CASSLWDILDEQYF.

At least ten counts were recorded for this clonotype. The chain has TRBV10-3 and TRBJ2-7; 7 bases fit TRBD1. The CDR3 runs 14 residues. Per germline, CDR1 ENHRY and CDR2 SYGVKD. V lost 3 bases and J lost 0; bases outside the gene matches: 2. The CDR3 is CAISEGDSSYEQYF. CDR3 nucleotide sequence: TGTGCCATCAGTGAAGGGGACAGCTCCTACGAGCAGTACTTC.

The chain couples TRBV18 to TRBJ1-1, with TRBD1 as a possible D gene (5 bases). Trimming took 2 bases from V and 2 from J, leaving 9 bases between them. Germline CDR1 is KGHSH and CDR2 is LQKENI. CDR3 length equals 14 residues. CDR3 bases: TGTGCCAGCTCACCAAACGGACAAAACACTGAAGCTTTCTTT. Protein: CASSPNGQNTEAFF.

This clonotype was found many times. This chain connects TRBV27 to TRBJ2-5; 12 bases line up with TRBD2. The germline gives CDR1 MNHEY, CDR2 SMNVEV (reference sequence). J was trimmed by 5 bases and V by 6 bases; bases with no gene match: 4. The CDR3 extends over 14 amino acids. CDR3 sequence: CASRGLAGRETQYF. The CDR3 DNA sequence: TGTGCCAGCAGAGGACTAGCGGGACGGGAGACCCAGTACTTC.

The V call is TRBV20-1, the J call TRBJ2-1, with D tentatively TRBD1 (6 bases). From germline, CDR1 is DFQATT and CDR2 SNEGSKA (reference sequence). The CDR3 loop spans 14 amino acids. The germline V and J ends were trimmed by 3 bases and 3 bases, with 12 bases remaining between them. Written as DNA, the CDR3 is TGCAGTGCTAGTCGTGGGGACATCTACAATGAGCAGTTCTTC. Amino acid sequence: CSASRGDIYNEQFF.

V usage is TRBV7-6 and J usage is TRBJ1-6, with 11 bases matching TRBD1. CDR3 length: 14 residues. Germline lookup yields CDR1 SGHVS and CDR2 FNYEAQ. Trimming removed 5 bases from V and 9 bases from J; junction bases left unmatched: 3. The CDR3 DNA follows: TGTGCCAGCAGCGCAGGGACAGGGGGTTCACCCCTCCACTTT. This translates into CASSAGTGGSPLHF.

This clonotype was observed many times. V usage is TRBV7-2 and J usage is TRBJ1-1; tentatively, D is TRBD1 (5 bases). In germline, CDR1 is SGHTA, CDR2 FQGNSA. V was pared by 2 bases and J by 3 bases, with 7 bases between. The CDR3 length is 13 residues. The CDR3 DNA reads as TGTGCCAGCAGCTTAAAAGGGGACACTGAAGCTTTCTTT. It yields the protein CASSLKGDTEAFF. The variable domain in full, completed from reference TRBV7-2 and TRBJ1-1, reads GAGVSQSPSNKVTEKGKDVELRCDPISGHTALYWYRQSLGQGLEFLIYFQGNSAPDKSGLPSDRFSAERTGGSVSTLTIQRTQQEDSAVYLCASSLKGDTEAFFGQGTRLTVV.

The chain couples TRBV4-3 to TRBJ2-1; the match to TRBD2 covers 7 bases. Germline V gene sequence: CDR1 LGHNA, CDR2 YSLEER. J gave up 5 bases and V 1 base, and 8 bases lay outside the gene matches. There are 16 residues in the CDR3. CDR3 region: CASSQGWGTTDNEQFF. CDR3 DNA sequence: TGCGCCAGCAGCCAAGGTTGGGGGACTACCGACAATGAGCAGTTCTTC.

J is TRBJ2-3 and V is TRBV10-3; TRBD2 aligns across 8 bases. The CDR3 loop spans 14 amino acids. The trim removed 8 bases at V and 0 bases at J, leaving 4 bases unmatched. Germline CDR1 reads ENHRY; CDR2 reads SYGVKD. CDR3 loop: CAISSGRSTDTQYF. The DNA for the CDR3 is TGTGCCATCTCGAGCGGGAGAAGCACAGATACGCAGTATTTT.

The chain recombines TRBV19 with TRBJ1-2; D is possibly TRBD1 (5 bases). The CDR3 is 13 residues long. Trimming shortened V by 3 bases and J by 8 bases, and 13 bases separated the two germline ends. The germline V gene has CDR1 LNHDA and CDR2 SQIVND (reference sequence). The chain's CDR3 is CASSMLGESGYTF. DNA of the CDR3: TGTGCCAGTAGTATGTTGGGGGAGTCGGGCTACACCTTC.

For this clonotype: This may be a read error: a much more frequent sequence differs by one nucleotide. The V call is TRBV14, the J call TRBJ1-1; D not certain. This CDR3 has 13 residues. Germline loops: CDR1 SGHDN, CDR2 FVKESK. This CDR3 is CVSSQLVNTEAFF. DNA of the CDR3: TGTGTCAGCAGCCAACTAGTCAACACTGAAGCTTTCTTT.

This clonotype was counted many times. The genes are TRBV9 and TRBJ1-3; the D is unclear. CDR1 and CDR2 from the germline V gene are SGDLS and YYNGEE. Trimming removed 0 bases from V and 1 base from J, with 5 bases in between. The CDR3 totals 14 residues. The CDR3 sequence is CASSVGDSGNTIYF. In DNA, the CDR3 is TGTGCCAGCAGCGTAGGGGATTCTGGAAACACCATATATTTT. Full variable domain (rest looked up from reference TRBV9 and TRBJ1-3): DSGVTQTPKHLITATGQRVTLRCSPRSGDLSVYWYQQSLDQGLQFLIQYYNGEERAKGNILERFSAQQFPDLHSELNLSSLELGDSALYFCASSVGDSGNTIYFGEGSWLTVV.

The chain recombines TRBV4-3 with TRBJ2-7, with 7 positions matching TRBD2. The CDR3 contains 14 residues. J lost 7 bases, V lost 0 bases, and 6 bases had no gene match. Germline V CDR1 and CDR2: LGHNA, YSLEER. CDR3 region: CASSQDGTTREQYF. CDR3 nucleotide sequence: TGCGCCAGCAGCCAAGATGGGACTACCAGAGAGCAGTACTTC.

V and J are TRBV20-1 and TRBJ1-2; D not certain. V dropped 3 bases and J dropped 3 bases, with 8 bases sitting between them. Germline assignment: CDR1 DFQATT and CDR2 SNEGSKA (reference sequence). The CDR3 is 12 residues long. As DNA, the CDR3 is TGCAGTGCTAGCGCGGGAGACTATGGCTACACCTTC. Protein: CSASAGDYGYTF.

This chain links TRBV10-2 with TRBJ1-1; possible D gene TRBD1, 5 bases. Trimming took off 5 bases at V and 8 bases at J, with 18 bases between the two ends. This CDR3 contains 14 residues. Per the germline V gene, CDR1 is WSHSY and CDR2 is SAAADI. CDR3 bases: TGCGCCAGCAGTCTCGGGGCTCACAAGCAAGAAGCTTTCTTT. Translating it yields CASSLGAHKQEAFF.

This clonotype was picked up many times. The chain combines TRBV4-3 with TRBJ1-4, with D uncertain. V was shortened by 4 bases and J by 6 bases, with 9 bases between the two germline ends. This CDR3 has 13 residues. In germline, CDR1 is LGHNA, CDR2 YSLEER. The CDR3, as DNA: TGCGCCAGCAGCCGTTACAGCGATGAAAAACTGTTTTTT. Translated, it gives CASSRYSDEKLFF.

The J gene is TRBJ1-2, the V gene TRBV19, with D possibly matching TRBD1 (6 bases). Trimming left V 7 bases short and J 6 bases short, with 12 bases between. This CDR3 has 12 residues. Germline V gene lookup returns CDR1 LNHDA and CDR2 SQIVND (reference sequence). The CDR3 DNA reads as TGTGCCAGTATTGCAGGGGATCATGGCTACACCTTC. It encodes CASIAGDHGYTF.

This clonotype has just a few counts. This chain links TRBV20-1 with TRBJ1-1; 7 nucleotides line up with TRBD1. The junction had 14 bases not matched to a gene; V was cut back by 6 bases and J by 7 bases. Germline V gives CDR1 DFQATT, CDR2 SNEGSKA (reference sequence). The CDR3 extends over 14 amino acids. Here the CDR3 DNA reads TGCAGTGCCCCCACCAATACAGGGGAAAGTGAAGCTTTCTTT. Amino acids: CSAPTNTGESEAFF.

This clonotype was counted a few times. This sequence joins TRBV5-1 and TRBJ2-3; 10 bases match TRBD2. This CDR3 is built from 18 residues. V was clipped by 0 bases and J by 3 bases; unmatched bases: 10. The germline V gene encodes CDR1 SGHRS and CDR2 YFSETQ. CDR3 protein: CASSLGTSGPRGTDTQYF. The DNA of the CDR3 is TGCGCCAGCAGCTTGGGGACTAGCGGACCCCGGGGAACAGATACGCAGTATTTT.

The rearrangement joins TRBV20-1 to TRBJ1-1, with D tentatively TRBD1 (5 bases). The CDR3 runs to 14 residues. V gave up 0 bases and J gave up 4 bases, with 12 bases separating them. Germline V gene sequence: CDR1 DFQATT, CDR2 SNEGSKA (reference sequence). The CDR3 DNA reads as TGCAGTGCTAGAGATGCGGGGGGTTCCACTGAAGCTTTCTTT. It specifies CSARDAGGSTEAFF.

Only a few counts were recorded for this clonotype. The gene calls are TRBV5-1 and TRBJ2-5, with TRBD2 matching 7 bases. Trimming took 4 bases from V and 5 from J; bases not matched to a gene: 11. This CDR3 contains 15 residues. Germline V gene sequence: CDR1 SGHRS, CDR2 YFSETQ. This CDR3 reads CASSKGTTSTETQYF. In DNA, the CDR3 is TGCGCCAGCAGCAAGGGGACTACATCAACTGAGACCCAGTACTTC.

In this sample, this clonotype is medium-sized. J is TRBJ2-1 and V is TRBV19; 7 bases agree with TRBD2. V shed 9 bases, J shed 0 bases, and the junction held 23 bases outside the gene matches. The CDR3 length is 20 residues. Germline V gene sequence: CDR1 LNHDA, CDR2 SQIVND (reference sequence). The CDR3 spells CASSAPGPLLALSSYNEQFF. Here the CDR3 DNA reads TGTGCCAGCTCCGCCCCAGGGCCCCTACTAGCGCTTAGCTCCTACAATGAGCAGTTCTTC.

This clonotype occurred a few times. This chain connects TRBV28 to TRBJ1-3, with unresolved D. Per the germline V gene, CDR1 is MDHEN and CDR2 is SYDVKM. Trimming cost V 2 bases and J 0 bases, with 11 bases left between them. The CDR3 sequence is 16 residues long. CDR3 region: CASSLNGFYSGNTIYF. Here the CDR3 DNA reads TGTGCCAGCAGTTTAAACGGATTTTACTCTGGAAACACCATATATTTT.

The chain is built from TRBV29-1 and TRBJ2-7; unclear D gene. Germline CDR1 reads SQVTM; CDR2 reads ANQGSEA. Trimming shortened V by 3 bases and J by 7 bases, and 10 bases separated the two germline ends. This CDR3 is 11 amino acids long. The CDR3 protein is CSVDTEAEQYF. In DNA form, the CDR3 reads TGCAGCGTTGATACAGAGGCGGAGCAGTACTTC.

The chain has TRBV24-1 and TRBJ1-1; 7 nucleotides line up with TRBD1. CDR1 is KGHDR, CDR2 SFDVKD, per germline. Losses at the gene ends were 7 bases for V and 10 bases for J; bases not matched to a gene: 11. The CDR3 is 13 amino acids. Here the CDR3 reads CATSRGDTGAAFF. Written as DNA, the CDR3 is TGTGCCACCAGCCGGGGGGATACAGGGGCAGCTTTCTTT.

This clonotype was seen many times. The rearrangement links TRBV3-1 to TRBJ1-6; TRBD1 aligns across 9 bases. J gave up 7 bases and V 4 bases, and 5 bases lay outside the gene matches. Germline loops: CDR1 LGHDT, CDR2 YNNKEL (reference sequence). The CDR3 loop spans 15 amino acids. The CDR3 DNA reads as TGTGCCAGCAGCCGACGGGACAGGGCAAATTCACCCCTCCACTTT. It is translated as CASSRRDRANSPLHF.

CDR3 DNA: TGTGCCAGCAGCCCCTTTCGGCGGGAGGCCAATGAGCAGTTCTTC. Encoded protein: CASSPFRREANEQFF. The chain combines TRBV11-2 with TRBJ2-1; 8 bases align to TRBD2. Germline V gives CDR1 SGHAT, CDR2 FQNNGV. V shed 5 bases and J 6 bases; nucleotides not matched to a gene: 9. The CDR3 runs 15 residues.

This rearrangement joins TRBV20-1 to TRBJ1-1; D remains ambiguous. CDR3 length: 12 residues. Germline lookup yields CDR1 DFQATT and CDR2 SNEGSKA (reference sequence). Trimming pared 1 base from V and 7 bases from J, leaving 10 bases between. The CDR3 protein is CSARAEASEAFF. DNA for the CDR3: TGCAGTGCTAGAGCCGAGGCCAGTGAAGCTTTCTTT.

The chain has TRBV5-6 and TRBJ1-1; 10 bases line up with TRBD1. J was trimmed by 3 bases and V by 1 base; bases with no gene match: 12. This CDR3 spans 18 amino acids. Germline V gene lookup returns CDR1 SGHDT and CDR2 YYEEEE. CDR3 region: CASSLWTGGLGVDTEAFF. CDR3 bases: TGTGCCAGCAGCTTGTGGACAGGGGGTTTGGGAGTAGACACTGAAGCTTTCTTT.

This clonotype appeared many times. This chain joins TRBV18 and TRBJ2-7; TRBD1 agrees at 11 bases. From germline, CDR1 is KGHSH and CDR2 LQKENI. V shed 2 bases, J shed 2 bases, and the junction held 2 bases outside the gene matches. CDR3 length: 15 residues. This chain's CDR3 is CASSPSGQGAYEQYF. The DNA for the CDR3 is TGTGCCAGCTCACCATCGGGACAGGGGGCCTACGAGCAGTACTTC.

In this sample, this clonotype turned up a few times. The chain carries TRBV11-2 and TRBJ2-1, with 7 bases that match TRBD2. The germline CDR1 and CDR2 sequences are SGHAT and FQNNGV. The V and J ends lost 3 bases and 6 bases, in that order; junction bases with no gene match: 8. The CDR3 is made up of 15 amino acids. The CDR3 nucleotides read TGTGCCAGCAGCTTTCGACTAGCAGTCTTCAATGAGCAGTTCTTC. Its protein is CASSFRLAVFNEQFF. Filled out from reference TRBV11-2 and TRBJ2-1, the complete variable domain reads EAGVAQSPRYKIIEKRQSVAFWCNPISGHATLYWYQQILGQGPKLLIQFQNNGVVDDSQLPKDRFSAERLKGVDSTLKIQPAKLEDSAVYLCASSFRLAVFNEQFFGPGTRLTVL.

This sequence joins TRBV6-5 and TRBJ1-1; D gene unclear. The CDR3 length is 12 residues. V dropped 7 bases and J dropped 1 base, with 7 bases sitting between them. Germline-derived CDR1 and CDR2 are MNHEY and SVGAGI. CDR3 sequence: CASMGRNTEAFF. CDR3 bases: TGTGCCAGCATGGGGAGGAACACTGAAGCTTTCTTT.